The 3 T cell receptor beta chains presented below share a single source sample, sequenced in a study of cytomegalovirus exposure and HLA in healthy donors. With 60 Vbeta and 13 Jbeta primers, the PCR was carried out. TCRdb keeps only in-frame clones here, not all; method: immunoSEQ multiplex PCR. Seen here are some 180,000 clones, 75% to 85% observed once, and the top ten hold 14%. Sequencing was performed on PBMCs. Receptor source: a woman aged 30 to 39 in good health and CMV-seropositive.

V gene TRBV5-6 combines with J gene TRBJ1-2, with no clear D. V dropped 0 bases and J dropped 4 bases, with 13 bases sitting between them. Germline V gives CDR1 SGHDT, CDR2 YYEEEE. The length of the CDR3 is 15 residues. CDR3 amino acids: CASSLGPDPFYGYTF. The CDR3 DNA is TGTGCCAGCAGCTTGGGGCCAGATCCGTTCTATGGCTACACCTTC.

The V and J genes are TRBV15 and TRBJ2-3, with TRBD1 matching 12 bases. Germline lookup yields CDR1 LNHNV and CDR2 YYDKDF (reference sequence). Trimming removed 2 bases from V and 6 bases from J; junction bases left unmatched: 6. This CDR3 is 16 amino acids long. The CDR3 region is CATSRRSGQGADTQYF. CDR3 in DNA: TGTGCCACCAGCAGACGATCGGGACAGGGGGCCGATACGCAGTATTTT.

V usage is TRBV28 and J usage is TRBJ2-7; D remains ambiguous. Germline CDR1 is MDHEN and CDR2 is SYDVKM. Between the trimmed V and J ends, which lost 4 bases and 1 base, there was a span of 14 bases. The CDR3 runs to 15 residues. The DNA for the CDR3 is TGTGCCAGCAGTTCTACTACGAGGAGATCCTACGAGCAGTACTTC. This encodes CASSSTTRRSYEQYF. Full variable domain (remainder filled in from reference TRBV28 and TRBJ2-7): DVKVTQSSRYLVKRTGEKVFLECVQDMDHENMFWYRQDPGLGLRLIYFSYDVKMKEKGDIPEGYSVSREKKERFSLILESASTNQTSMYLCASSSTTRRSYEQYFGPGTRLTVT.